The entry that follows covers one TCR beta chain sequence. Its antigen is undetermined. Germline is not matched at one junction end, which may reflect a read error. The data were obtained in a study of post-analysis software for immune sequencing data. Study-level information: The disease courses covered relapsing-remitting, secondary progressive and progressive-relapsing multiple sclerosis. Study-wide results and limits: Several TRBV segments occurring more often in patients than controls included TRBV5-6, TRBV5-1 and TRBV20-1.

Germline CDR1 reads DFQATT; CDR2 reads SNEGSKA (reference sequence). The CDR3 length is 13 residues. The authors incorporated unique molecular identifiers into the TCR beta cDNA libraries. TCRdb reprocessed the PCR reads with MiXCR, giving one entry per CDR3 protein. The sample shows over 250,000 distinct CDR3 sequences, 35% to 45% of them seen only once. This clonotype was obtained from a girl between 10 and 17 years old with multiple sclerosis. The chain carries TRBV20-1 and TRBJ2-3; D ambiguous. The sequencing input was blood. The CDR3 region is CSARDFDTDAQYF. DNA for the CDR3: TGCAGTGCTAGAGATTTCGACACAGATGCGCAGTATTTT.